This T cell receptor beta chain was identified during a study of regulatory and conventional T cells in RAG deficiency. Here immunoSEQ multiplex PCR was the method, and the copy in TCRdb shows in-frame clones only, minus some. Among roughly 10,000 clones listed, around 94% were seen once. For this clone: The target antigen is unknown.

Study-wide results and limits: Compared with controls, unique Treg TCR beta sequences dropped roughly 100-fold in Omenn syndrome and CID/AS.

Blood CD4+ CD25-low CD127-high conventional T cells supplied the genomic DNA template. Per the germline V gene, CDR1 is SGHVS and CDR2 is FNYEAQ. The CDR3 has 12 residues. The V and J ends lost 0 bases and 7 bases respectively, with 4 bases between them. The sequence was obtained from a human donor with RAG deficiency presenting as severe combined immunodeficiency. The chain uses TRBV7-6 and TRBJ2-1; no reliable D call. Sequencing was performed on CD4+ effector T cells sorted from blood. The CDR3 here is CASSLAQNEQFF. The CDR3 bases are TGTGCCAGCAGCTTAGCGCAGAATGAGCAGTTCTTC.